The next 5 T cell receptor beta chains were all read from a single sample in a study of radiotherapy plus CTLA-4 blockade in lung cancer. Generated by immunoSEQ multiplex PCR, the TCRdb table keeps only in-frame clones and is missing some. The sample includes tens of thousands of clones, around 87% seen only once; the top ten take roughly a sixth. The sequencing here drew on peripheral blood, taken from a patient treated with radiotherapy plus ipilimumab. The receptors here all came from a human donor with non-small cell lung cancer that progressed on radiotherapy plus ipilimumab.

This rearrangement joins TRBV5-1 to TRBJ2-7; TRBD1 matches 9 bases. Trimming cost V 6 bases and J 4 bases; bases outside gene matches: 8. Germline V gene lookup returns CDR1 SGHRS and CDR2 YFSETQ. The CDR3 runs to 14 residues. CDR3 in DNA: TGCGCCAGCAATCCGGGACAGGGATTGTACGAGCAGTACTTC. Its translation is CASNPGQGLYEQYF.

The CDR3 DNA is TGTGCCAGCAGCCTTGGGGCCCTGAACACCGGGGAGCTGTTTTTT. This gives the protein CASSLGALNTGELFF. The chain has TRBV7-3 and TRBJ2-2, with D perhaps TRBD1 (5 bases). The CDR3 runs to 15 residues. Looked up from germline, CDR1 is SGHTA and CDR2 is FQGTGA. The ends were cut back, 5 bases at V and 1 base at J, with 11 bases in the middle.

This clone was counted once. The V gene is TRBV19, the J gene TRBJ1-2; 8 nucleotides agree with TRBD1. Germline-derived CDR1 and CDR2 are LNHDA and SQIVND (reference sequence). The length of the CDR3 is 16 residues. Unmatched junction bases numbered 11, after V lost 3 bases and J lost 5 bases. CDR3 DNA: TGTGCCAGTAGTATCCCCGGACAGGGTCGTCGGTATGGCTACACCTTC. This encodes CASSIPGQGRRYGYTF.

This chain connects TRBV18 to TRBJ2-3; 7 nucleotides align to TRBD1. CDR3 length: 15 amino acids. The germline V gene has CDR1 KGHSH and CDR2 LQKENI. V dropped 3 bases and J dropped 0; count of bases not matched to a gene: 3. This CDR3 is CASSPTGQSTDTQYF. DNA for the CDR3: TGTGCCAGCTCACCTACGGGACAGAGCACAGATACGCAGTATTTT.

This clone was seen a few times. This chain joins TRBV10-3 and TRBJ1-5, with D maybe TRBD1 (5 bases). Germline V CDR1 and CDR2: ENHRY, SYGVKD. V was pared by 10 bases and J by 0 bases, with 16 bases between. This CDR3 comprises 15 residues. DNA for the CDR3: TGTGCCACGACCGAGACAGATAATAGCAATCAGCCCCAGCATTTT. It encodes CATTETDNSNQPQHF.